The rows below give T cell receptor beta chains drawn from one sample of a study of graft-versus-host responses after intestinal transplantation. The protocol was immunoSEQ multiplex PCR, while the TCRdb copy is restricted to in-frame clones and leaves out a portion. Of over 60,000 clones listed, about nine tenths are singletons. Sample: bone marrow, taken approximately 700 days after intestinal transplantation. The receptors derive from a human patient who received an intestinal transplant, so some T cells may come from the graft donor. Both conserved end residues are trimmed from each CDR3. D genes are given only for firm matches.

>TRBJ1-1|-|TRBV29-1
SVGSMNTEAF
>TRBJ2-7|-|TRBV5-4
ASLFVGEQY
>TRBJ2-3|-|TRBV29-1
SVEFLGKGDTQY
>TRBJ1-5|-|TRBV10-3
AIISTAEGPQH
>TRBJ2-7|TRBD1|TRBV27
ASSPRDRGYEQY
>TRBJ1-6|TRBD1|TRBV19
ASSPTRQGDSPLH
>TRBJ1-2|-|TRBV10-1
ASSVRPNYGYT
>TRBJ2-1|-|TRBV6-5
ASTPDTDSYNEQF
>TRBJ1-4|TRBD1|TRBV2
ASRQGEKLF
>TRBJ2-1|TRBD2|TRBV27
ASSLLAGGGYNEQF
>TRBJ1-5|-|TRBV7-6
ASSAWGGQPQH
>TRBJ2-7|-|TRBV7-3
ASSPAGTASSYEQY
>TRBJ2-5|-|TRBV19
ASSIGPVNAGETQY
>TRBJ2-2|-|TRBV30
AWRRRGNTGELF
>TRBJ2-7|TRBD2|TRBV6-5
ASTLREGLGEQY
>TRBJ2-3|-|TRBV5-4
ASSLEASDADTQY
>TRBJ2-7|-|TRBV7-6
ASSLGVGVEQY
>TRBJ1-2|TRBD1|TRBV6-5
ASRLGTGFGYT
>TRBJ1-1|-|TRBV7-6
ASSNTGPNEAF
>TRBJ2-7|TRBD1|TRBV4-2
ASSTAGGGFYEQY
>TRBJ2-2|-|TRBV5-1
ASSLEGWDTGELF
>TRBJ1-1|-|TRBV7-3
ASSLEPGNTEAF
>TRBJ1-1|-|TRBV18
ASSTGMNTEAF
>TRBJ2-1|TRBD1|TRBV25-1
ASSARQGPYNEQF
>TRBJ2-3|-|TRBV30
AWSGGAPY
>TRBJ2-7|TRBD2|TRBV7-6
ASSYGTSWAPTSSYEQY
>TRBJ2-1|TRBD2|TRBV6-5
ASSYGGRGPYNEQF
>TRBJ1-4|-|TRBV27
ASSFDPTNEKLF
>TRBJ2-7|-|TRBV27
ASGGMGPFYEQY
>TRBJ2-1|TRBD1|TRBV5-1
ASRPRDRGRDEQF
>TRBJ1-4|TRBD1|TRBV30
AWKTGRGANEKLF
>TRBJ1-4|TRBD1|TRBV28
ASYPGGQGEKLF
>TRBJ2-7|-|TRBV7-2
ASSLEGTSLNEQY
>TRBJ2-1|TRBD2|TRBV2
ASSELVSGGADEQF
>TRBJ2-5|TRBD1|TRBV10-1
ASSQGDGETQY
>TRBJ1-5|TRBD1|TRBV27
ASSLGQGNQPQH
>TRBJ1-6|-|TRBV5-4
ASSLDPRGTGSPLH
>TRBJ1-2|-|TRBV6-5
ASTSGQNYGYT
>TRBJ2-5|TRBD2|TRBV7-6
ASSFPREGGAETQY
>TRBJ2-2|TRBD2|TRBV19
ASRPLSGGDTGELF
>TRBJ1-5|-|TRBV5-5
ASSQTLDNTETQH
>TRBJ2-1|TRBD2|TRBV7-9
ASLTSGSMNEQF
>TRBJ1-3|-|TRBV12-5
ASGSEGVGNTIY